The rows below give T cell receptor beta chains drawn from one sample of a study of beta chain features in type 1 diabetes. This table comes from immunoSEQ multiplex PCR, and its TCRdb copy is limited to in-frame clones, with some not included. The data show fewer than 900,000 clones, 15% to 20% seen once. Material: naive CD4+ T cells from blood. All receptors come from a woman under 30 in good health. The CDR3 runs from the conserved cysteine through the conserved F or W.

cdr3_length | j_call | v_call | cdr3_aa
19 | TRBJ1-5 | TRBV4-3 | CASRATGQGPGTIDQPQHF
15 | TRBJ1-2 | TRBV15 | CATSRDLSGPYGYTF
15 | TRBJ2-7 | TRBV2 | CASSGTFMSSYEQYF
15 | TRBJ2-3 | TRBV28 | CASRRQGASTDTQYF
15 | TRBJ2-5 | TRBV10-3 | CASSSAGTGEETQYF
17 | TRBJ2-7 | TRBV11-2 | CASSLATLAGGLYEQYF
16 | TRBJ2-1 | TRBV4-3 | CASSQFGTVELDEQFF
19 | TRBJ2-2 | TRBV14 | CASSQEYGGSRANTGELFF
11 | TRBJ2-7 | TRBV6-5 | CASSYSERQYF
12 | TRBJ1-3 | TRBV29-1 | CSVEVSGNTIYF
15 | TRBJ2-3 | TRBV19 | CASSIIAGWVDTQYF
15 | TRBJ2-3 | TRBV7-2 | CASSRGQLWTDTQYF
15 | TRBJ2-1 | TRBV9 | CASSVAGGKLGEQFF
15 | TRBJ2-3 | TRBV28 | CASRPSGASTDTQYF
15 | TRBJ2-3 | TRBV10-3 | CAISESLPTGDTQYF
14 | TRBJ2-3 | TRBV29-1 | CSVGWRLAGDTQYF
16 | TRBJ2-7 | TRBV19 | CASSSSGGEIDYEQYF
14 | TRBJ2-7 | TRBV5-1 | CASTMTGLAGEQYF
14 | TRBJ2-1 | TRBV6-1 | CASSSDFSYNEQFF
15 | TRBJ2-3 | TRBV5-6 | CASSLGFESTDTQYF
14 | TRBJ2-7 | TRBV5-1 | CASSPGQILYEQYF
14 | TRBJ2-7 | TRBV29-1 | CSVVTSGRSYEQYF
14 | TRBJ2-7 | TRBV11-2 | CASSLAGGSSEQYF
14 | TRBJ2-2 | TRBV29-1 | CSAHSGYDTGELFF
12 | TRBJ2-7 | TRBV5-1 | CASSLGQSEQYF
17 | TRBJ2-7 | TRBV27 | CASSLHAIGRRSYEQYF
15 | TRBJ2-2 | TRBV9 | CASSVRGQGTGELFF
14 | TRBJ2-5 | TRBV9 | CASSVGGIQETQYF
16 | TRBJ2-2 | TRBV9 | CASSDRGPGNTGELFF
14 | TRBJ2-2 | TRBV15 | CATRTGGNTGELFF
14 | TRBJ2-7 | TRBV9 | CASSVGYSGRWQYF
14 | TRBJ2-1 | TRBV18 | CATQSGAQGYEQFF
14 | TRBJ2-5 | TRBV6-5 | CASSYDLYQETQYF
14 | TRBJ1-2 | TRBV29-1 | CSVTGPTGVYGYTF
16 | TRBJ2-7 | TRBV6-5 | CASSYSKRVHPYEQYF
11 | TRBJ1-2 | TRBV9 | CASSNLDGYTF
15 | TRBJ2-2 | TRBV2 | CASSLRAGADGELFF
15 | TRBJ2-7 | TRBV10-3 | CAISGTTKSAYEQYF
13 | TRBJ2-5 | TRBV6-1 | CASSGDKQETQYF
14 | TRBJ1-5 | TRBV7-8 | CASSLGQKNQPQHF
15 | TRBJ2-1 | TRBV27 | CASSTRTSGDNEQFF
14 | TRBJ1-1 | TRBV11-1 | CASSLAGLNTEAFF
19 | TRBJ2-3 | TRBV13 | CASSSWTSGSGWGTDTQYF
15 | TRBJ2-3 | TRBV7-2 | CASSSQGLRTDTQYF
18 | TRBJ2-5 | TRBV11-3 | CASSLDSRLAGIQETQYF
16 | TRBJ1-5 | TRBV19 | CASSMTGVVSNQPQHF
15 | TRBJ2-5 | TRBV2 | CASRSGAGGKETQYF
14 | TRBJ2-7 | TRBV5-1 | CASRMTGSSYEQYF
17 | TRBJ2-3 | TRBV9 | CASSVAESSGRADTQYF
11 | TRBJ1-2 | TRBV10-3 | CAIRAGDGYTF
16 | TRBJ1-5 | TRBV14 | CASRDRVGLYNQPQHF
13 | TRBJ2-3 | TRBV10-3 | CAISEGFTDTQYF
15 | TRBJ2-5 | TRBV7-3 | CASSLTGTRGETQYF
15 | TRBJ1-5 | TRBV28 | CASSPRQGRPQPQHF